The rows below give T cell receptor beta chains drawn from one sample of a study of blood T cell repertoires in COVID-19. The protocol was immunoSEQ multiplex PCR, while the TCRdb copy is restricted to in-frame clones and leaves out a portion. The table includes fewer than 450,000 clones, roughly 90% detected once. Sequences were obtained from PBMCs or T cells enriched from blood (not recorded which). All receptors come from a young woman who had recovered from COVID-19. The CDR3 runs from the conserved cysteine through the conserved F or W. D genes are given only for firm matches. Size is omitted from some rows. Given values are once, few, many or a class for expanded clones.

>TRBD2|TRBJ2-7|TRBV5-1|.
CASSRDYSYEQYF
TGCGCCAGCAGTCGGGACTACTCCTACGAGCAGTACTTC
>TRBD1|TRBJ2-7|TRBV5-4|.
CASSSGTGSYEQYF
TGTGCCAGCAGCTCCGGGACAGGGTCTTACGAGCAGTACTTC
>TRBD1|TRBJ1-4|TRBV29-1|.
CSAAGDRGVANEKLFF
TGCAGCGCCGCTGGGGACAGGGGGGTTGCTAATGAAAAACTGTTTTTT
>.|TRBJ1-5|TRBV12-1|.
CASSPETSQPQHF
TGTGCCAGCAGCCCAGAAACAAGTCAGCCCCAGCATTTT
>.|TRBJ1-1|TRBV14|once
CASSQDPGPGRENTEAFF
TGTGCCAGCAGCCAAGACCCCGGTCCCGGGAGAGAGAACACTGAAGCTTTCTTT
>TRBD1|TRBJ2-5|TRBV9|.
CASSTPGDRAQYF
TGTGCCAGCAGCACACCCGGGGACAGGGCCCAGTACTTC
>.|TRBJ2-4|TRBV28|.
CASSLRRLTKNIQYF
TGTGCCAGCAGTTTAAGGAGACTAACGAAAAACATTCAGTACTTC
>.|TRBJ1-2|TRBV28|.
CASSFQGVRRGYTF
TGTGCCAGCAGTTTCCAAGGGGTAAGACGCGGCTACACCTTC
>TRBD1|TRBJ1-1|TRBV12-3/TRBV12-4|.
CASSSAGGLAFF
TGTGCCAGCAGTTCGGCAGGGGGCTTGGCTTTCTTT
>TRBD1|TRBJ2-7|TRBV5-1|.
CASSLGTGTGFSYEQYF
TGCGCCAGCAGCTTAGGAACCGGGACAGGGTTTTCTTACGAGCAGTACTTC
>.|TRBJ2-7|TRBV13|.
CASSLRGLSYEQYF
TGTGCCAGCAGCTTACGTGGGCTTTCCTACGAGCAGTACTTC
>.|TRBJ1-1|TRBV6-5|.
CASRRSGPLDTEAFF
TGTGCCAGCAGGAGATCAGGGCCCCTTGACACTGAAGCTTTCTTT
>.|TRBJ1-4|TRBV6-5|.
CASSYLPGTLNEKLFF
TGTGCCAGCAGTTACTTACCGGGGACACTTAATGAAAAACTGTTTTTT
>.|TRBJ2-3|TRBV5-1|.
CASRPAGTSTDTQYF
TGCGCCAGCAGGCCCGCCGGGACTAGCACAGATACGCAGTATTTT
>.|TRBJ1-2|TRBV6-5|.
CASVSRAARGYTF
TGTGCCAGCGTTTCCAGGGCTGCTAGAGGCTACACCTTC
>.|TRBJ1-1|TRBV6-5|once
CASSYGRAIQGAFF
TGTGCCAGCAGTTATGGCAGGGCTATCCAGGGGGCTTTCTTT
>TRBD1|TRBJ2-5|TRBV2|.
CASSEYRGGETQYF
TGTGCCAGCAGTGAATACAGGGGCGGGGAGACCCAGTACTTC
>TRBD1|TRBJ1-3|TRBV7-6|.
CASSLSGTGFGNTIYF
TGTGCCAGCAGCCTATCCGGGACAGGGTTCGGAAACACCATATATTTT
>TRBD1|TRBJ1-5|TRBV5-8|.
CASSPSKTGVNQPQHF
TGTGCCAGCAGCCCTTCAAAGACAGGGGTAAATCAGCCCCAGCATTTT
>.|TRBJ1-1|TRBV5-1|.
CASSPMAGNTEAFF
TGCGCCAGCAGCCCGATGGCGGGGAACACTGAAGCTTTCTTT